This TCR beta chain originates from a study of control samples from healthy donors and cancer patients. This clone was picked up one time. TCRdb's copy holds only in-frame clones and misses some; the assay was immunoSEQ multiplex PCR. The sample comprises around 55,000 clones, more than 95% of which are singletons, and approximately 1.1% rests with the top ten. V lost 8 bases and J 4 bases, leaving 26 bases between the germline ends. CDR3 length: 17 amino acids. CDR1 is LGHDT and CDR2 is YNNKEL in the germline V gene (reference sequence). The chain links TRBV3-1 (or the pseudogene TRBV3-2) to TRBJ1-2; D perhaps matches TRBD1 (5 bases). This receptor was identified in a young woman in good health. The sample comprised blood. CDR3 sequence: CASQIYIWAGISYGYTF. CDR3 sequence (DNA): TGTGCCAGCCAAATCTACATCTGGGCAGGGATTAGCTATGGCTACACCTTC.